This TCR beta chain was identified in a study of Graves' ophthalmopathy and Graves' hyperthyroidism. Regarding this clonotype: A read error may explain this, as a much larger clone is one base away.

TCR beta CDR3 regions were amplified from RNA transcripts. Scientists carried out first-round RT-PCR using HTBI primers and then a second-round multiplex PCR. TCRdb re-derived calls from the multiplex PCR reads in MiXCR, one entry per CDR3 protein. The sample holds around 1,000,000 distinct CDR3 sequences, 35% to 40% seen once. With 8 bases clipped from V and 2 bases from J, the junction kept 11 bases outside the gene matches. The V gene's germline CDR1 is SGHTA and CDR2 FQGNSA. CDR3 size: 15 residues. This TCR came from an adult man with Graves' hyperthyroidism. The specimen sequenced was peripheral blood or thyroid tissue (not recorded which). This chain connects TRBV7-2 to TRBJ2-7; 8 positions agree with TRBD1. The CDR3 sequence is CASGSGTGLAYEQYF. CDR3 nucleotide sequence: TGTGCCAGCGGCTCTGGGACAGGCCTAGCCTACGAGCAGTACTTC. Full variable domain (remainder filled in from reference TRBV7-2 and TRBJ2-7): GAGVSQSPSNKVTEKGKDVELRCDPISGHTALYWYRQSLGQGLEFLIYFQGNSAPDKSGLPSDRFSAERTGGSVSTLTIQRTQQEDSAVYLCASGSGTGLAYEQYFGPGTRLTVT.